This record looks at one T cell receptor beta chain sequence and its context. V was pared by 2 bases and J by 8 bases, with 8 bases of the junction left unmatched. The CDR3 loop spans 15 amino acids. Looked up from germline, CDR1 is MDHEN and CDR2 is SYDVKM. The entry originates in a study of blood T cell repertoires in COVID-19. Overall study context: Samples representing acute and convalescent COVID-19 were sourced from the United States, Italy and Spain.

In the original workflow: Using reference gene primer amplification, nucleated cell counts were estimated. Data came from immunoSEQ multiplex PCR; TCRdb stores just in-frame clones and leaves some out. Clonal size and the V and J genes are those of that table, whereas D and trimming came from the DNA. Here the sample spans 300,000 to 450,000 clones, 88% being singletons. Two negative PCRs, clearance, or symptom resolution were required of recovered Cohort 3 donors. The chain combines TRBV28 with TRBJ1-1; 10 nucleotides align to TRBD1. The specimen sequenced was PBMCs or T cells enriched from blood (not recorded which). The receptor comes from a woman between 18 and 29 years old who had recovered from COVID-19. CDR3 DNA sequence: TGTGCCAGCAGTTTACCCGGACAGGGGGAGCTCGAAGCTTTCTTT. Translating it yields CASSLPGQGELEAFF. The whole variable domain, remainder taken from reference TRBV28 and TRBJ1-1, is DVKVTQSSRYLVKRTGEKVFLECVQDMDHENMFWYRQDPGLGLRLIYFSYDVKMKEKGDIPEGYSVSREKKERFSLILESASTNQTSMYLCASSLPGQGELEAFFGQGTRLTVV.